This is a list of T cell receptor beta chains from one sample in a study of metastatic and nonmetastatic thyroid tumors. MiXCR was used by TCRdb to re-call the PCR reads. This sample has 25,000 to 35,000 clones, with about a tenth found just once. The source material was blood. Receptors were obtained from a female donor with papillary thyroid cancer or a benign thyroid nodule (not recorded which). Some clones in this sample may be carry-over from other donors' samples. CDR3s include the opening cysteine and the closing phenylalanine or tryptophan. Each record gives: J gene, D gene, V gene, clone size, CDR3 DNA, CDR3 protein. D genes are given only for firm matches. Only part of the rows carry a size: once, few, many, or a class if the clone is expanded.

TRBJ2-2,-,TRBV5-1,many,TGCGCCAGCAGCGGGTTAGCGGCAAACACCGGGGAGCTGTTTTTT,CASSGLAANTGELFF
TRBJ2-7,-,TRBV20-1,-,TGCAGTGCTCGTGCTTGGGGCAACACCTACGAGCAGTACTTC,CSARAWGNTYEQYF
TRBJ2-2,-,TRBV6-2/TRBV6-3,-,TGTGCCAGCAGTATACGGGACTTCCCTACCGGGGAGCTGTTTTTT,CASSIRDFPTGELFF
TRBJ1-2,TRBD1,TRBV27,many,TGTGCCACCAAAAGAACCGGGACAGGAATCTATGGCTACACCTTC,CATKRTGTGIYGYTF
TRBJ1-1,-,TRBV20-1,many,TGCAGTGCTAGAGATATAAGGGCGGAGAACACTGAAGCTTTCTTT,CSARDIRAENTEAFF
TRBJ1-2,-,TRBV19,many,TGTGCCAGTAACCCGCGGGCAGGGCGCGACTGTGGCTACACCTTC,CASNPRAGRDCGYTF
TRBJ1-6,-,TRBV27,few,TGTGCCAGCAGTTTAGCCATTACCCATTCACCCCTCCACTTT,CASSLAITHSPLHF
TRBJ1-1,TRBD1,TRBV19,many,TGTGCCAGTAGTAGCCGGGACAGGGTGCGAACTGAAGCTTTCTTT,CASSSRDRVRTEAFF
TRBJ2-5,-,TRBV19,many,TGTGCCAGTAGTTTGGCGAGTGCGGAGACCCAGTACTTC,CASSLASAETQYF
TRBJ1-2,-,TRBV7-2,many,TGTGCCAGCAGCTCCGAGGTTGTGGGTGGCTACACCTTC,CASSSEVVGGYTF
TRBJ2-6,-,TRBV6-1,many,TGTGCCAGTACTCAAAGCGTCTCTGGGGCCAACGTCCTGACTTTC,CASTQSVSGANVLTF
TRBJ1-5,TRBD1,TRBV5-4,-,TGTGCCAGCAGCTTGAAAGCCGGGACAGGGGCCCCGTATAGCAATCAGCCCCAGCATTTT,CASSLKAGTGAPYSNQPQHF
TRBJ1-5,-,TRBV19,many,TGTGCCAGTAGTCGGGTGGTGGACCCCAATCAGCCCCAGCATTTT,CASSRVVDPNQPQHF
TRBJ2-7,TRBD1,TRBV2,-,TGTGCCAGCAGTGACCCCTTACAGGGGTGGGAGCAGTACTTC,CASSDPLQGWEQYF
TRBJ1-1,-,TRBV6-2/TRBV6-3,many,TGTGCCAGCAGTTACGGGATGGGGGCAGCTTTCTTT,CASSYGMGAAFF
TRBJ2-3,TRBD2,TRBV6-2/TRBV6-3,few,TGTGCCAGCAGTTACCTGCCGGGGGGGCCATCAGATACGCAGTATTTT,CASSYLPGGPSDTQYF
TRBJ2-6,-,TRBV20-1,-,TGCAGTGCTAGTCCGATCTCTGGGGCCAACGTCCTGACTTTC,CSASPISGANVLTF
TRBJ1-3,-,TRBV6-1,many,TGTGCCAGCAGGGGGGGGTCTGGAAACACCATATATTTT,CASRGGSGNTIYF
TRBJ1-4,TRBD1,TRBV30,many,TGTGCCTGGACAGGGGGTGCTAATGAAAAACTGTTTTTT,CAWTGGANEKLFF
TRBJ1-2,TRBD1,TRBV30,medium-sized,TGTGCCTGGAGTGGGGCAGGGGGGCTTGGCTACACCTTC,CAWSGAGGLGYTF
TRBJ2-1,-,TRBV7-3,many,TGTGCCAGCAGCTTAGGAACTGAGCAGTTCTTC,CASSLGTEQFF
TRBJ2-1,-,TRBV5-4,few,TGTGCCAGCAGCCTGGAGGACCGTGAGCAGTTCTTC,CASSLEDREQFF
TRBJ1-6,-,TRBV10-2,many,TGCGCCAGCAGTGAGTCGGGACGGGGTTCACCCCTCCACTTT,CASSESGRGSPLHF
TRBJ2-3,-,TRBV27,-,TGTGCCAGCATTGACAGTTATACGCAGTATTTT,CASIDSYTQYF
TRBJ2-3,TRBD1,TRBV4-2,-,TGTGCCAGCAGCCAAGATAAGGGACAGGGGGCAGATACGCAGTATTTT,CASSQDKGQGADTQYF
TRBJ1-1,-,TRBV27,many,TGTGCCAGCAGTTTAAGTCGTCAAGGCACTGAAGCTTTCTTT,CASSLSRQGTEAFF
TRBJ2-1,TRBD2,TRBV11-1,many,TGTGCCAGCAGCTTAAAGGGCGGGAGGGGCCCGGATGAGCAGTTCTTC,CASSLKGGRGPDEQFF
TRBJ1-1,-,TRBV18,few,TGTGCCAGCTCACCACCGGGCATGGGCACTGAAGCTTTCTTT,CASSPPGMGTEAFF
TRBJ2-7,TRBD1,TRBV15,many,TGTGCCACCGGACCGGGACAGGGAGTTTTGAAGCAGTACTTC,CATGPGQGVLKQYF
TRBJ1-1,TRBD1,TRBV20-1,many,TGCAGTGCGGGAGGGACAGTTTACACTGAAGCTTTCTTT,CSAGGTVYTEAFF
TRBJ2-7,-,TRBV30,many,TGTGCCTGTAGACCCCGGGACGAGCAGTACTTC,CACRPRDEQYF
TRBJ1-1,-,TRBV5-1,many,TGCGCCAGCAGCGAAACCGGGACGGCCTTTTTGAACACTGAAGCTTTCTTT,CASSETGTAFLNTEAFF
TRBJ2-7,TRBD1,TRBV9,many,TGTGCCAGCAGCGCGGGGACAGCCCAGGGCGAGCAGTACTTC,CASSAGTAQGEQYF
TRBJ2-2,TRBD2,TRBV11-1,many,TGTGCCAGCAGCTTAGGGCGGGGGACGAACACCGGGGAGCTGTTTTTT,CASSLGRGTNTGELFF
TRBJ2-3,-,TRBV24-1,many,TGTGCCACCAGTGACCCTGAGCAGGGGTGGGCAGATACGCAGTATTTT,CATSDPEQGWADTQYF
TRBJ2-4,TRBD1,TRBV5-8,many,TGTGCCAGCAGCTTTCTTGCCGGGACAGGGGGCCTCGGGGACATTCAGTACTTC,CASSFLAGTGGLGDIQYF
TRBJ2-3,TRBD1,TRBV13,many,TGTGCCAGCAGCTCTACCGGGACAGGGGGGACAGATACGCAGTATTTT,CASSSTGTGGTDTQYF
TRBJ2-1,-,TRBV2,many,TGTGCCAGCAGTACCAGGGATGAGCAGTTCTTC,CASSTRDEQFF
TRBJ2-2,-,TRBV7-2,many,TGTGCCAGCAGCTCTCGACAGAATACCGGGGAGCTGTTTTTT,CASSSRQNTGELFF
TRBJ2-1,TRBD2,TRBV20-1,-,TGCAGTGCTAGAGTGGTTGGGACTAGCGGGGGGTTGGATGAGCAGTTCTTC,CSARVVGTSGGLDEQFF
TRBJ1-1,-,TRBV9,many,TGTGCCAGCAGCGTAAGGGGCTACACTGAAGCTTTCTTT,CASSVRGYTEAFF
TRBJ2-7,-,TRBV20-1,many,TGCAGCGTTCCGAGCGGCGCTATGTACGAGCAGTACTTC,CSVPSGAMYEQYF
TRBJ2-3,TRBD2,TRBV7-9,many,TGTGCCAGCAGTCGAACTAGCGTCACAGATACGCAGTATTTT,CASSRTSVTDTQYF
TRBJ1-1,TRBD1,TRBV6-5,many,TGTGCCAGCAGTTACCACGGGACAGGGAACACTGAAGCTTTCTTT,CASSYHGTGNTEAFF
TRBJ2-7,TRBD2,TRBV5-1,many,TGCGCCAGCAGCCTACTGGGACTAGCGGGAGTGCACGAGCAGTACTTC,CASSLLGLAGVHEQYF
TRBJ2-2,-,TRBV5-1,-,TGCGCCAGCAGCCTGGATGAGGCGGGGCACCCCGCTGAGCTGTTTTTT,CASSLDEAGHPAELFF
TRBJ1-2,-,TRBV12-3/TRBV12-4,few,TGTGCCAGCAAACGGGGCGACTATGGCTACACCTTC,CASKRGDYGYTF
TRBJ2-3,TRBD1,TRBV9,many,TGTGCCAGCAGCGTAGCCGGGACAGGGGCAGATACGCAGTATTTT,CASSVAGTGADTQYF
TRBJ2-7,TRBD2,TRBV6-2/TRBV6-3,medium-sized,TGTGCCAGCAGTTCCGGGCGGGAGCGCGACGAGCAGTACTTC,CASSSGRERDEQYF
TRBJ2-5,TRBD2,TRBV20-1,many,TGCAGTGCTAGAGAAGGGACTAGCGGGAGACTTCCCCCAGAGACCCAGTACTTC,CSAREGTSGRLPPETQYF